This entry is about one TCR beta chain. The repertoire was sequenced with immunoSEQ multiplex PCR; TCRdb's copy has only in-frame clones and lacks some. The table lists tens of thousands of clones, about nine tenths of them singletons. The source of the sample is a study of T cell changes during pregnancy in multiple sclerosis. Deletions cut 6 bases from V and 9 bases from J, with 15 bases between. Per the germline V gene, CDR1 is MNHNS and CDR2 is SASEGT. The CDR3 has 13 amino acids. This clonotype was sampled from a female donor in good health, enrolled as a control in a pregnancy study. This chain joins TRBV6-1 and TRBJ2-4; D is possibly TRBD1 (6 bases). The starting material was CD4+ T cells from peripheral blood mononuclear cells, obtained after pregnancy. CDR3 nucleotides: TGTGCCAGCAGCCTAACAGGGTTGGGCATTCAGTACTTC. This translates into CASSLTGLGIQYF.